These T cell receptor beta chains were read from a single sample in a study of T cell responses to AZD1222 COVID-19 vaccine. Measured with immunoSEQ multiplex PCR; TCRdb has only the in-frame clones, and not every one. The sample includes over 45,000 clones, approximately 83% of them seen just once. The specimen comprised peripheral blood, sampled on day 0 of AZD1222 vaccination. These receptors came from an adult in good health. CDR3s include the opening cysteine and the closing phenylalanine or tryptophan. Each record gives: D gene, clone size, J gene, V gene, CDR3 DNA, CDR3 protein. A D gene is named only where the DNA matches it firmly. The size entry is marked missing in some rows and otherwise reads once, few, many or a size class.

.	.	TRBJ2-7	TRBV12-3/TRBV12-4	TGTGCCAGCAGTCCCCGCGGAGCGAGGGAGCAGTACTTC	CASSPRGAREQYF
.	.	TRBJ2-1	TRBV18	TGTGCCAGCTCACCACCGGGAGCAGTTGGTGAGTTCTTC	CASSPPGAVGEFF
TRBD2	.	TRBJ2-7	TRBV7-2	TGTGCCAGCAGCTTAGCGCGGGCGGGAGACTACGAGCAGTACTTC	CASSLARAGDYEQYF
TRBD2	.	TRBJ2-3	TRBV29-1	TGCAGCGTTGAGGGACTAGGTTTTCTAGATACGCAGTATTTT	CSVEGLGFLDTQYF
TRBD2	few	TRBJ2-3	TRBV2	TGTGCCAGCAGAGTCATTAGCGGGAGGGCCGGGGATACGCAGTATTTT	CASRVISGRAGDTQYF
TRBD1	.	TRBJ2-3	TRBV10-3	TGTGCCATCAGTGGACAGGGAAATCAGCCCCAGTATTTT	CAISGQGNQPQYF
.	.	TRBJ2-1	TRBV7-2	TGTGCCAGCAGCTTAGGACGGGGTCTGAGCTCCTACAATGAGCAGTTCTTC	CASSLGRGLSSYNEQFF
TRBD1	once	TRBJ1-6	TRBV27	TGTGCCAGCAGCCTAATTTTCCGACAGGGGCTAAATTCACCCCTCCACTTT	CASSLIFRQGLNSPLHF
.	once	TRBJ2-3	TRBV18	TGTGCCAGCTCACCAATGGGGGGTCACGCGCAGTATTTT	CASSPMGGHAQYF
TRBD2	.	TRBJ2-3	TRBV27	TGTGCCAGCAGTTCTGGCGGGAGGTACACAGATACGCAGTATTTT	CASSSGGRYTDTQYF
.	.	TRBJ2-5	TRBV2	TGTGCCAGCAGTGAAGCCCCGACAGCTCAAGAGACCCAGTACTTC	CASSEAPTAQETQYF
TRBD1	.	TRBJ2-7	TRBV5-1	TGCGCCAGCAGCTTGTCCTCGGGACAGACCTACGAGCAGTACTTC	CASSLSSGQTYEQYF
TRBD1	.	TRBJ1-2	TRBV11-2	TGTGCCAGCAGCTCAATCCGACAGGGTGCCTATGGCTACACCTTC	CASSSIRQGAYGYTF
.	.	TRBJ2-1	TRBV29-1	TGCAGCGTTGCCGGGGTAGTCTTCCTTGGAAATGAGCAGTTCTTC	CSVAGVVFLGNEQFF
.	.	TRBJ2-7	TRBV6-5	TGTGCCAGCAGCGGGGGTTCCCACTACGAGCAGTACTTC	CASSGGSHYEQYF
.	.	TRBJ2-5	TRBV4-3	TGCGCCAGCAGCCAAGATCTCGGCAGGGAAGAGACCCAGTACTTC	CASSQDLGREETQYF
TRBD1	few	TRBJ2-7	TRBV4-3	TGCGCCAGCAGCCAACTGACAGGGGGGATCTACGAGCAGTACTTC	CASSQLTGGIYEQYF
TRBD2	.	TRBJ2-7	TRBV7-8	TGTGCCAGCAGCTTAGCGCTAACTAGCGGAACCTACGAGCAGTACTTC	CASSLALTSGTYEQYF
TRBD2	.	TRBJ2-1	TRBV4-1	TGCGCCAGCAGCCAAGGACGGACTAGCAAGAACAATGAGCAGTTCTTC	CASSQGRTSKNNEQFF
TRBD1	.	TRBJ1-1	TRBV18	TGTGCCAGCTCACTTGTCCCGACAGGGGATCCGAACACTGAAGCTTTCTTT	CASSLVPTGDPNTEAFF
TRBD2	.	TRBJ2-3	TRBV4-3	TGCGCCAGCAGCCAAGATTTACCGAGACTAGCGGGAGGCGCCACAGATACGCAGTATTTT	CASSQDLPRLAGGATDTQYF
.	.	TRBJ1-5	TRBV7-2	TGTGCCAGCAGCTTAGGAGTAAATCAGCCCCAGCATTTT	CASSLGVNQPQHF
TRBD2	.	TRBJ2-7	TRBV5-4	TGTGCCAGCAGCCCCGGGACTAGCGGGAGTGGCTACGAGCAGTACTTC	CASSPGTSGSGYEQYF
TRBD2	.	TRBJ2-5	TRBV15	TGTGCCACCAGCAGAGATGTGGGACTAGCGGGAGAGACCCAGTACTTC	CATSRDVGLAGETQYF
.	.	TRBJ1-1	TRBV6-2/TRBV6-3	TGTGCCAGCAGTTACTCACAGAGCCTTCTGAACACTGAAGCTTTCTTT	CASSYSQSLLNTEAFF
.	.	TRBJ1-4	TRBV7-8	TGTGCCAGCAGCTTAAAGAGGGCTAATGAAAAACTGTTTTTT	CASSLKRANEKLFF
.	.	TRBJ1-1	TRBV18	TGTGCCAGCTCACCGTTTAAGAACACTGAAGCTTTCTTT	CASSPFKNTEAFF
TRBD2	.	TRBJ2-7	TRBV10-2	TGCGCCAGCAGCCTGAGACTAGCGTCCTACGAGCAGTACTTC	CASSLRLASYEQYF
.	.	TRBJ2-1	TRBV5-4	TGTGCCAGCAGCTTGGATGGGGGCGGGTACCATGAGCAGTTCTTC	CASSLDGGGYHEQFF
.	.	TRBJ1-5	TRBV12-3/TRBV12-4	TGTGCCAGCAGCCGTCCCATGGAGCCCCAGCATTTT	CASSRPMEPQHF
.	once	TRBJ2-1	TRBV7-8	TGTGCCAGCAGCTTAACCTTAGGGGGGGGTACCTACAATGAGCAGTTCTTC	CASSLTLGGGTYNEQFF
.	.	TRBJ1-5	TRBV19	TGTGCCAGTAGTATCGGGGCGGAAGGGGGGCCCCAGCATTTT	CASSIGAEGGPQHF
.	.	TRBJ2-2	TRBV28	TGTGCCAGCAGTTCCCCTACAGGGGGGGGAGCGGCCGGGGAGCTGTTTTTT	CASSSPTGGGAAGELFF
.	medium-sized	TRBJ2-2	TRBV6-4	TGTGCCAGCAGTGACTCGATAGGGGGGTCTGCCGGGGAGCTGTTTTTT	CASSDSIGGSAGELFF
.	.	TRBJ2-2	TRBV5-6	TGTGCCAGCAGCTTGGGCAGCCCGAACACCGGGGAGCTGTTTTTT	CASSLGSPNTGELFF
TRBD2	.	TRBJ2-1	TRBV9	TGTGCCAGCAGCGCACTAGCGGGAGACGGTGAGCAGTTCTTC	CASSALAGDGEQFF
.	.	TRBJ2-1	TRBV10-3	TGTGCCATCAGCTCAGCGAGCAGCTCCTACAATGAGCAGTTCTTC	CAISSASSSYNEQFF
TRBD1	.	TRBJ1-1	TRBV6-2/TRBV6-3	TGTGCCAGCAGTTCCGACAGGGGGTTTCGGCCTGAAGCTTTCTTT	CASSSDRGFRPEAFF
.	.	TRBJ1-3	TRBV18	TGTGCCAGCTCCCTCCCTGGGGGGCTCGGAAACACCATATATTTT	CASSLPGGLGNTIYF
TRBD2	.	TRBJ2-2	TRBV7-2	TGTGCCAGCAGCTTAGAGCCACTAGCGGGAGCCGGGGAGCTGTTTTTT	CASSLEPLAGAGELFF
.	.	TRBJ2-7	TRBV30	TGTGCCTGGAGAACAGGGAACTACGAGCAGTACTTC	CAWRTGNYEQYF
.	few	TRBJ1-2	TRBV28	TGTGCCAGCAGTTTCGCAGGGAACTATGGCTACACCTTC	CASSFAGNYGYTF
TRBD1	.	TRBJ2-5	TRBV19	TGTGCCAGTAGTATAGCCGGGACAGGCCAAGGGACCCAGTACTTC	CASSIAGTGQGTQYF
TRBD1	once	TRBJ1-3	TRBV5-8	TGTGCCAGCAGCCTAACAGGGGTAGTAGGAAACACCATATATTTT	CASSLTGVVGNTIYF
.	once	TRBJ1-5	TRBV6-6	TGTGCCAGCGATCGTAGAGGGGGTCAGCCCCAGCATTTT	CASDRRGGQPQHF
.	.	TRBJ1-2	TRBV5-4	TGTGCCAGCAGCTTGGCCAAGGGTGTAGCCAACTATGGCTACACCTTC	CASSLAKGVANYGYTF
.	.	TRBJ2-7	TRBV28	TGTGCCAGCAGTTTAATCGGTGGGTCCTACGAGCAGTACTTC	CASSLIGGSYEQYF
TRBD1	.	TRBJ1-4	TRBV18	TGTGCCAGCTCACTAAAGGACAGGGGCCCTGCAACTAATGAAAAACTGTTTTTT	CASSLKDRGPATNEKLFF
.	.	TRBJ2-1	TRBV3-1/TRBV3-2	TGTGCCAGCAGCCAAACCGGGACTTGGAGCTACAATGAGCAGTTCTTC	CASSQTGTWSYNEQFF
.	.	TRBJ2-3	TRBV4-3	TGCGCCAGCAGCCAAGGGCCAGGGCAAAACCCAGTAACAGATACGCAGTATTTT	CASSQGPGQNPVTDTQYF
TRBD1	.	TRBJ1-4	TRBV2	TGTGCCACAGAGGGGGCCGGTGGAGAAAAACTGTTTTTT	CATEGAGGEKLFF